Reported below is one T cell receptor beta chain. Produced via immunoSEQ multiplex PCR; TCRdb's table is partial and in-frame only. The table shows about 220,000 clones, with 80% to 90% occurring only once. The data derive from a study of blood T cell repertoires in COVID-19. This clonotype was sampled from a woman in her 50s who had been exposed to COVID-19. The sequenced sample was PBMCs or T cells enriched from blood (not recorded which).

CDR3 in DNA: TGTGCCAGCAGCTCCGGTGGGAGGGGGGGGAACACTGAAGCTTTCTTT. Its protein product is CASSSGGRGGNTEAFF. V usage is TRBV5-8 and J usage is TRBJ1-1, with D tentatively TRBD1 (6 bases). The ends were cut back, 3 bases at V and 1 base at J, with 16 bases in the middle. Germline V lookup: CDR1 SGHTS, CDR2 YDEGEE. The CDR3 is 16 residues long.